This passage covers 10 T cell receptor beta chains from one sample sequenced in a study of blood T cell repertoires in COVID-19. Repertoires were generated with immunoSEQ multiplex PCR, while TCRdb's copy carries only in-frame clones and drops some. The sample shows roughly 120,000 clones, approximately 88% of them seen only once. Sequenced material: peripheral blood. These receptors were collected from a woman in her 70s with acute or convalescent COVID-19.

The gene calls are TRBV4-2 and TRBJ1-3; TRBD1 matches 9 bases. Unmatched junction bases numbered 6, after V lost 0 bases and J lost 0 bases. Germline V lookup: CDR1 LGHNA, CDR2 YNFKEQ. The CDR3 extends over 18 amino acids. This CDR3 reads CASSQDGQGTGSGNTIYF. The CDR3 bases are TGTGCCAGCAGCCAAGACGGACAGGGGACCGGCTCTGGAAACACCATATATTTT.

The chain carries TRBV19 and TRBJ2-3; 8 nucleotides line up with TRBD2. J gave up 1 base and V 5 bases, and 5 bases lay outside the gene matches. This CDR3 has 15 amino acids. Germline V gene data show CDR1 as LNHDA and CDR2 as SQIVND (reference sequence). In nucleotides, the CDR3 is TGTGCCAGTAGTGAGCGGGAGAAAGGCACAGATACGCAGTATTTT. Protein sequence: CASSEREKGTDTQYF.

CDR3 amino acids: CADPGVSSAYNEQFF. Here the CDR3 DNA reads TGTGCCGACCCAGGGGTTTCCTCCGCCTACAATGAGCAGTTCTTC. The chain recombines TRBV24-1 with TRBJ2-1; TRBD1 might be the D (6 bases). The CDR3 consists of 15 residues. Germline V gives CDR1 KGHDR, CDR2 SFDVKD. Trimming removed 12 bases at V and 2 bases at J, with 19 bases between.

The chain carries TRBV6-5 and TRBJ1-2, with D unclear. CDR3 length: 12 amino acids. With 6 bases removed from V and 4 bases from J, the gap between germline ends came to 9 bases. The germline gives CDR1 MNHEY, CDR2 SVGAGI. The CDR3 spells CASRSGSYGYTF. CDR3 nucleotide sequence: TGTGCCAGCAGGTCGGGGTCCTATGGCTACACCTTC.

The chain has TRBV6-5 and TRBJ1-1; D remains ambiguous. The CDR3 loop spans 15 amino acids. Germline loops: CDR1 MNHEY, CDR2 SVGAGI. V was pared by 3 bases and J by 0 bases, with 11 bases between. The chain's CDR3 is CASSYRTGMNTEAFF. The CDR3 coding sequence is TGTGCCAGCAGTTATCGGACGGGGATGAACACTGAAGCTTTCTTT.

V usage is TRBV2 and J usage is TRBJ1-2; 9 bases line up with TRBD1. V lost 5 bases to trimming and J lost 4 bases; unmatched junction nucleotides: 14. Germline CDR1 is SNHLY and CDR2 is FYNNEI. The CDR3 is made up of 17 amino acids. The CDR3 coding sequence is TGTGCCAGCAGTCAACGTACTCCGGGACAGGGAACCTATGGCTACACCTTC. Its translation is CASSQRTPGQGTYGYTF.

The rearrangement uses TRBV5-6 and TRBJ2-7, with a weak D call TRBD1 (6 bases). Trimming shortened V by 4 bases and J by 6 bases, and 17 bases separated the two germline ends. There are 14 residues in the CDR3. The V gene's germline CDR1 is SGHDT and CDR2 YYEEEE. The CDR3 sequence is CASSRDRSNGEQYF. CDR3 coding DNA: TGTGCCAGCAGCCGAGACAGGAGCAACGGCGAGCAGTACTTC.

This chain uses TRBV13 with TRBJ2-6; maybe TRBD1 (5 bases). Per germline, CDR1 PRHDT and CDR2 FYEKMQ (reference sequence). The CDR3 length is 18 residues. With 5 bases removed from V and 0 bases from J, the gap between germline ends came to 17 bases. CDR3 in DNA: TGTGCCAGCAGCACCGATTCGGCAGGGCTCTCTGGGGCCAACGTCCTGACTTTC. Translating it yields CASSTDSAGLSGANVLTF.

This sequence joins TRBV28 and TRBJ1-3, with D maybe TRBD1 (5 bases). This CDR3 region has 13 residues. Trimming stripped 6 bases from V and 8 bases from J, with 14 bases between. Germline V gives CDR1 MDHEN, CDR2 SYDVKM. CDR3 in DNA: TGTGCCAGCAGCCCCGGGGGGGTAGACACCATATATTTT. It yields the protein CASSPGGVDTIYF.

This chain uses TRBV5-1 with TRBJ2-3; TRBD2 aligns across 9 bases. This CDR3 is 15 amino acids long. V lost 9 bases and J lost 5; bases outside the gene matches: 13. Germline loops: CDR1 SGHRS, CDR2 YFSETQ. The CDR3 bases are TGCGCCACCCGGACAATAGCGGGAGATGTAGATACGCAGTATTTT. The encoded protein is CATRTIAGDVDTQYF.